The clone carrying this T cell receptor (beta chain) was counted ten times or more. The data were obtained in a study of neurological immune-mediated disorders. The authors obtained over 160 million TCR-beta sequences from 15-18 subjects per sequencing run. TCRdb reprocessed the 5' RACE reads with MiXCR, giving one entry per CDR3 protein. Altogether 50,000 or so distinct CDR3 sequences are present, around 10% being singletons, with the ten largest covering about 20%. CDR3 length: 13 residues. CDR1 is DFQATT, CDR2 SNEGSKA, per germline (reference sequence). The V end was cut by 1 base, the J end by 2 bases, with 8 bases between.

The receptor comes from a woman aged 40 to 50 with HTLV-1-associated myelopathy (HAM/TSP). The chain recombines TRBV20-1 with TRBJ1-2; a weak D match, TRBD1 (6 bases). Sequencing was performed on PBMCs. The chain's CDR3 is CSARVDRNYGYTF. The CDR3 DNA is TGCAGTGCTAGAGTCGACAGGAACTATGGCTACACCTTC.